This TCR beta chain originates from a study of OX40 agonist ivuxolimab in advanced cancers. Background on the study: Mean age approximately 59 years, range roughly 23 to 79; 82.7% male. Prior therapy, whether anti-PD-1, anti-PD-L1 or anti-CTLA-4, was allowed, and 40% had some.

Repertoires were generated with immunoSEQ multiplex PCR, while TCRdb's copy carries only in-frame clones and drops some. The sample shows about 91,000 clones, under 90% of them seen only once. Study-wide results and limits: Low normalized T-cell clonal expansion was additionally recorded for some nonresponders.

This clone was seen once. Its target is not known. V was shortened by 4 bases and J by 4 bases, with 11 bases between the two germline ends. Germline V gives CDR1 LNHDA, CDR2 SQIVND (reference sequence). This CDR3 is 14 amino acids long. This sequence joins TRBV19 and TRBJ1-5; D gene uncertain. The origin of this receptor is an adult with an advanced solid tumor such as melanoma, head and neck, liver or kidney cancer. The sequencing used CD4+ or CD8+ T cells sorted from blood, collected in a trial of the OX40 agonist ivuxolimab. CDR3 amino acids: CASSTAPGNQPQHF. In nucleotides, the CDR3 is TGTGCCAGTAGTACGGCTCCTGGGAATCAGCCCCAGCATTTT.